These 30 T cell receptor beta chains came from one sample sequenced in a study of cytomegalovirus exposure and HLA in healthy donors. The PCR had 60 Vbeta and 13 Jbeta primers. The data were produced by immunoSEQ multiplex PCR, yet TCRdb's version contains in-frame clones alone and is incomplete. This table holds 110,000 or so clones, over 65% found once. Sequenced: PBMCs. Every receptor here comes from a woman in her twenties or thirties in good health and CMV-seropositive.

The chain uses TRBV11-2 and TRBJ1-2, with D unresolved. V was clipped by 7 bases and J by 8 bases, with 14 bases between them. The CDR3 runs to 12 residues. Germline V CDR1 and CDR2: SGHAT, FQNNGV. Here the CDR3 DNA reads TGTGCCAGCACCGCGGGAACCCTAGGCTACACCTTC. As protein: CASTAGTLGYTF.

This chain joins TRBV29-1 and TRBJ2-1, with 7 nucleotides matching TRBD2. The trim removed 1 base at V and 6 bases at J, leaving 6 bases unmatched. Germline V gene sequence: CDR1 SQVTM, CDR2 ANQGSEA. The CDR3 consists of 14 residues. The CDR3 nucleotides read TGCAGCGTTGAAGGGGCGGGAGTCTCCAATGAGCAGTTCTTC. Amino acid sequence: CSVEGAGVSNEQFF.

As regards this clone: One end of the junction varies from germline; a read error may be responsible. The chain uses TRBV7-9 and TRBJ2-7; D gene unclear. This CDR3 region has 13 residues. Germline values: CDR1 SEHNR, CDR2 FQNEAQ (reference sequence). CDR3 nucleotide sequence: TGTTCCAGCAGCTTAGATGTTACCTACGAGCAGTACTTC. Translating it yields CSSSLDVTYEQYF.

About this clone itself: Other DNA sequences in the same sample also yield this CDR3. This CDR3 is CAVKSIATNEKLFF. As DNA, the CDR3 is TGTGCCGTCAAATCTATTGCAACTAATGAAAAACTGTTTTTT. The rearrangement links TRBV5-4 to TRBJ1-4; D is uncertain. V was shortened by 10 bases and J by 0 bases, with 13 bases between the two germline ends. There are 14 residues in the CDR3. Germline CDR1 is SGHNT and CDR2 is YYREEE (reference sequence). Combining the CDR3 with reference TRBV5-4 and TRBJ1-4 gives the whole variable domain ETGVTQSPTHLIKTRGQQVTLRCSSQSGHNTVSWYQQALGQGPQFIFQYYREEENGRGNFPPRFSGLQFPNYSSELNVNALELDDSALYLCAVKSIATNEKLFFGSGTQLSVL.

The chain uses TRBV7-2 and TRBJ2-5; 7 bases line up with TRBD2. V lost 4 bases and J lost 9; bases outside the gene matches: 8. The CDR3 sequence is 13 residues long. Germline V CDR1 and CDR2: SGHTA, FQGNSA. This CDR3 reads CASSSMGGGSQYF. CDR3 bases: TGTGCCAGCAGCTCAATGGGGGGAGGGTCCCAGTACTTC. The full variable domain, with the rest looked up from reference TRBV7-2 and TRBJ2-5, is GAGVSQSPSNKVTEKGKDVELRCDPISGHTALYWYRQSLGQGLEFLIYFQGNSAPDKSGLPSDRFSAERTGGSVSTLTIQRTQQEDSAVYLCASSSMGGGSQYFGPGTRLLVL.

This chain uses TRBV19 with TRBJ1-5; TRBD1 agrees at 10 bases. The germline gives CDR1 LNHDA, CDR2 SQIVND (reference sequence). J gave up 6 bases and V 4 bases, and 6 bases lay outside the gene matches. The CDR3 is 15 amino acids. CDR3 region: CASSRDRGQAQPQHF. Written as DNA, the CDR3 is TGTGCCAGTAGTAGAGACAGGGGGCAGGCTCAGCCCCAGCATTTT. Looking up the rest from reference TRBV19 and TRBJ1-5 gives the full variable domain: DGGITQSPKYLFRKEGQNVTLSCEQNLNHDAMYWYRQDPGQGLRLIYYSQIVNDFQKGDIAEGYSVSREKKESFPLTVTSAQKNPTAFYLCASSRDRGQAQPQHFGDGTRLSIL.

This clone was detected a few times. CDR3 amino acids: CASSSRGKTYEQYF. The DNA of the CDR3 is TGTGCCAGCAGCTCACGGGGGAAAACCTACGAGCAGTACTTC. The chain combines TRBV5-4 with TRBJ2-7; perhaps TRBD2 as D (6 bases). CDR3 length equals 14 residues. CDR1 is SGHNT and CDR2 is YYREEE in the germline V gene (reference sequence). The ends were cut back, 3 bases at V and 2 bases at J, with 12 bases in the middle. Complete variable domain (other parts from reference TRBV5-4 and TRBJ2-7): ETGVTQSPTHLIKTRGQQVTLRCSSQSGHNTVSWYQQALGQGPQFIFQYYREEENGRGNFPPRFSGLQFPNYSSELNVNALELDDSALYLCASSSRGKTYEQYFGPGTRLTVT.

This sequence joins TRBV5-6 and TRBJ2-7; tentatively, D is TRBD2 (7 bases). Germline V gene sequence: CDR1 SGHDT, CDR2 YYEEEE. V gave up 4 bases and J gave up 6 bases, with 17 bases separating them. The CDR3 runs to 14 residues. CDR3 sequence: CASSRVGAGVEQYF. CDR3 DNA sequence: TGTGCCAGCAGCCGAGTGGGGGCGGGGGTCGAGCAGTACTTC.

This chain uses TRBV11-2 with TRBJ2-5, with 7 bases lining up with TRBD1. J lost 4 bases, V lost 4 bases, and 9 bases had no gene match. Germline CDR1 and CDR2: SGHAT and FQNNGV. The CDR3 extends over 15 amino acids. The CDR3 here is CASSSPRQGGETQYF. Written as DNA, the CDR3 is TGTGCCAGCAGCTCCCCGCGACAGGGTGGAGAGACCCAGTACTTC. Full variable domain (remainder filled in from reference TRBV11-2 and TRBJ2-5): EAGVAQSPRYKIIEKRQSVAFWCNPISGHATLYWYQQILGQGPKLLIQFQNNGVVDDSQLPKDRFSAERLKGVDSTLKIQPAKLEDSAVYLCASSSPRQGGETQYFGPGTRLLVL.

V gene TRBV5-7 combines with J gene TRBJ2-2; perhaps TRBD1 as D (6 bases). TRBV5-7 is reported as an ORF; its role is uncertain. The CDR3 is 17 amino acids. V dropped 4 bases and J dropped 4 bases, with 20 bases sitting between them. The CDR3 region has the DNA TGTGCCAGCAGCAAACAACAAATGGGACACAGCACCGGGGAGCTGTTTTTT. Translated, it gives CASSKQQMGHSTGELFF.

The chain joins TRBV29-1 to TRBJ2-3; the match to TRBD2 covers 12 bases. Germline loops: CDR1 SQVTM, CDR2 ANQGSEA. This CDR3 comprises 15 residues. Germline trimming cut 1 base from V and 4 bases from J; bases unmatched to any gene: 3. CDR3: CSVEGLAGVPDTQYF. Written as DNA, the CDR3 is TGCAGCGTTGAAGGACTAGCGGGAGTACCAGATACGCAGTATTTT.

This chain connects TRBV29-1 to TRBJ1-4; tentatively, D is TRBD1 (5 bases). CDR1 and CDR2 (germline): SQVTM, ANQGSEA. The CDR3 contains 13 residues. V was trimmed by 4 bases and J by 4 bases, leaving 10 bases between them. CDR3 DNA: TGCAGCGTTGGGGCAGGGAATAATGAAAAACTGTTTTTT. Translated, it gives CSVGAGNNEKLFF.

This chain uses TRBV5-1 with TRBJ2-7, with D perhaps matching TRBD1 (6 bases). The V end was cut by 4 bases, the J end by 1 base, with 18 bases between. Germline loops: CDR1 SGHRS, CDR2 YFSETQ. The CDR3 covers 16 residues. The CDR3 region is CASSDQGSLISYEQYF. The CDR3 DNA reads TGCGCCAGCAGCGATCAGGGGTCGCTGATTTCCTACGAGCAGTACTTC.

CDR3 sequence: CASSKGGRGGELFF. The CDR3 DNA reads TGTGCCAGCAGTAAGGGAGGGCGAGGCGGGGAGCTGTTTTTT. The genes are TRBV28 and TRBJ2-2, with TRBD2 matching 7 bases. The CDR3 runs to 14 residues. V shed 5 bases and J 7 bases; nucleotides not matched to a gene: 7. CDR1 is MDHEN, CDR2 SYDVKM, per germline.

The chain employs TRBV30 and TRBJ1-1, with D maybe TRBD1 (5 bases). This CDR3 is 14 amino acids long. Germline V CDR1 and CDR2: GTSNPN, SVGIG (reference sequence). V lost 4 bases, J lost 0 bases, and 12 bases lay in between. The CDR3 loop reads CAWKMGLMNTEAFF. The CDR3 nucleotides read TGTGCCTGGAAAATGGGGCTTATGAACACTGAAGCTTTCTTT.

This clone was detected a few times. The CDR3, as DNA: TGTGCCAGCAGCGTAGTAGGGGTGACCTACAATGAGCAGTTCTTC. It translates to CASSVVGVTYNEQFF. V is TRBV9 and J is TRBJ2-1; perhaps TRBD1 as D (5 bases). The V gene lost 0 bases and the J gene lost 2 bases, with 9 bases spanning the gap. The length of the CDR3 is 15 residues. The germline CDR1 and CDR2 sequences are SGDLS and YYNGEE.

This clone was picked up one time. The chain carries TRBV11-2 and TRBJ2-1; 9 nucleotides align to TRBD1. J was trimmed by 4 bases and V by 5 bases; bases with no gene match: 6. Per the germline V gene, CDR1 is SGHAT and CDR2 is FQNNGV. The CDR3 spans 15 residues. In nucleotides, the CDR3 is TGTGCCAGCAGCCCTGACAGGGGGTATTACAATGAGCAGTTCTTC. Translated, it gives CASSPDRGYYNEQFF.

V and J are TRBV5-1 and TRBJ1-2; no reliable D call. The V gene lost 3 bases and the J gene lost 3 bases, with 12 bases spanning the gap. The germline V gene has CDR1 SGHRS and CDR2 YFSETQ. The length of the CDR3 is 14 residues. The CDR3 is CASSSGLGHYGYTF. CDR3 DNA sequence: TGCGCCAGCAGCTCAGGTCTGGGCCACTATGGCTACACCTTC.

CDR3 amino acids: CASSLALLENEQFF. CDR3 sequence (DNA): TGTGCCAGCAGCCTTGCACTACTAGAGAATGAGCAGTTCTTC. The chain has TRBV7-9 and TRBJ2-1; TRBD2 is a possible D gene (5 bases). Germline values: CDR1 SEHNR, CDR2 FQNEAQ (reference sequence). CDR3 length: 14 residues. V lost 5 bases and J 7 bases, leaving 15 bases between the germline ends.

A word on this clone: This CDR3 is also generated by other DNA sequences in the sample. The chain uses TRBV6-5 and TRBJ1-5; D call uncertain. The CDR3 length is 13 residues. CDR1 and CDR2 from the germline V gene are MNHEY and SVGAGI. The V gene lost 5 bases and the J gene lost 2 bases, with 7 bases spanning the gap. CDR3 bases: TGTGCCAGCAGTCGGCAGGGCAATCAGCCCCAGCATTTT. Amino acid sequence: CASSRQGNQPQHF.

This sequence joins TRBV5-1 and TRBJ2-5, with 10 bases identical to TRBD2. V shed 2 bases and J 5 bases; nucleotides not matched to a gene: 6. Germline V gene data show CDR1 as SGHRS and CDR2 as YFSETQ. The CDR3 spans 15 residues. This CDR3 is CASSFASGGHETQYF. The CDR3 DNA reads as TGCGCCAGCAGCTTTGCTAGCGGGGGACACGAGACCCAGTACTTC.

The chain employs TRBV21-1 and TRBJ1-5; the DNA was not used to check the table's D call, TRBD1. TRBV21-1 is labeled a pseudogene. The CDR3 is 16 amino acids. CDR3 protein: CASRFRDTSTNQPQHF. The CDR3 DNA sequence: TGTGCCAGCAGGTTCCGGGACACCTCAACCAATCAGCCCCAGCATTTT.

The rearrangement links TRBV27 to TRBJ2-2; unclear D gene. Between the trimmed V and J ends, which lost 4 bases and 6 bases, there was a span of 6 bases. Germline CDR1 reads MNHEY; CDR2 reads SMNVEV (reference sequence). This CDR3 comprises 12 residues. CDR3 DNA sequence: TGTGCCAGCAGTTATGTCTCCGGGGAGCTGTTTTTT. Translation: CASSYVSGELFF.

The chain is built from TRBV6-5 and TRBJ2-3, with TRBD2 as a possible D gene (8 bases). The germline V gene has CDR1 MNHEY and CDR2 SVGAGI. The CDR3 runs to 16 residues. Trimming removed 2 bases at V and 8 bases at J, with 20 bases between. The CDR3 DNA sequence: TGTGCCAGCAGTTACCAACCGGGACTAGGACAGGCTACGCAGTATTTT. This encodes CASSYQPGLGQATQYF.

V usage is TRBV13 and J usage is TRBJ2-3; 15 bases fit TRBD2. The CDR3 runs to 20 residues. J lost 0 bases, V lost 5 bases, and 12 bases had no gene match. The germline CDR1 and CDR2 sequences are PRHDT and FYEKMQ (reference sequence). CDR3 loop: CASSHTGLAGGGTSTDTQYF. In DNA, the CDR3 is TGTGCCAGCAGCCACACAGGACTAGCGGGAGGGGGGACTAGCACAGATACGCAGTATTTT.

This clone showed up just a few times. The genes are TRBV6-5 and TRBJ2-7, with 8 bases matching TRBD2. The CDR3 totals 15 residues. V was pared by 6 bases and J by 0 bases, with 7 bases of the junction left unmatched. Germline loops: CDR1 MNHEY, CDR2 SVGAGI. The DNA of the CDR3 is TGTGCCAGCAGCAGACTAGCGACAAGCTCCTACGAGCAGTACTTC. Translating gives CASSRLATSSYEQYF.

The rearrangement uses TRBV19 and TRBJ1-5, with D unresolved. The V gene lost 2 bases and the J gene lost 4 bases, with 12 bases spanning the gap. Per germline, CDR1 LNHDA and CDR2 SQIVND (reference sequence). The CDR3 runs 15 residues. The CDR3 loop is CASSIISDGNQPQHF. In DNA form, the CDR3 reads TGTGCCAGTAGTATAATTAGCGACGGGAATCAGCCCCAGCATTTT.

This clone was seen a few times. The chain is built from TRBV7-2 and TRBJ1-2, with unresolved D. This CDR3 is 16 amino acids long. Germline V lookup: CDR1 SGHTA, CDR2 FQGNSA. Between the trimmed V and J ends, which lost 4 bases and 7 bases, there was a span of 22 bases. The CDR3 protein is CASSSTPFSGNVGYTF. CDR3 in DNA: TGTGCCAGCAGCTCTACCCCTTTTTCGGGGAATGTTGGCTACACCTTC.

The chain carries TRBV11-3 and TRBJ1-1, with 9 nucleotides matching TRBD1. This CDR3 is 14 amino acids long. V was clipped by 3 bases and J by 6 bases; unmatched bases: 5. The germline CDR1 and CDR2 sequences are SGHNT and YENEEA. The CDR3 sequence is CASSLTGGKAEAFF. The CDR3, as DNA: TGTGCCAGCAGCTTGACAGGGGGAAAAGCTGAAGCTTTCTTT.

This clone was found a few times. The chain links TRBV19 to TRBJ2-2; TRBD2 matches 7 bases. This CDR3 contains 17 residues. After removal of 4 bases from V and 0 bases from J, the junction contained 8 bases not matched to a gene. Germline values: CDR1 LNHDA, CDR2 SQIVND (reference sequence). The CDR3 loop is CASSTDSGGPNTGELFF. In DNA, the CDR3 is TGTGCCAGTAGTACTGACTCGGGGGGTCCGAACACCGGGGAGCTGTTTTTT.